These T cell receptor beta chains were read from a single sample in a study of response to subunit inactivated influenza vaccine. TCRdb reanalysed the RT-PCR reads using MiXCR and keeps one entry per CDR3 protein. The sample contains about 310,000 distinct CDR3 sequences, just over 20% of which appear only once. The material was PBMCs from blood, obtained less than 22 months after vaccination. The origin of the receptors is a man aged 45 to 75 who received an inactivated influenza vaccine. The CDR3 runs from the conserved cysteine through the conserved F or W. The D gene is left open where the match is weak. A row's size may be missing; if present it is once, few, many or a size class.

cdr3_nt | cdr3_aa | v_call | clone_size | d_call | j_call
TGTGCCAGCTCACCGGGGCAGAGCAATCAGACCCAGCATTTT | CASSPGQSNQTQHF | TRBV18 | . | . | TRBJ1-5
TGCAGTGCTAGAGATGGGGGCGATTCGAACACTGAAGCTTTCTTT | CSARDGGDSNTEAFF | TRBV20-1 | few | . | TRBJ1-1
TGTGCCATCAGTGCTTCGACAGGGGGCCTTCAGCCCCAGCATTTT | CAISASTGGLQPQHF | TRBV10-3 | . | TRBD1 | TRBJ1-5
TGCAGTGCTAGTTTCAGGGCAGACTTCAGCAATCAGCCCCAGCATTTT | CSASFRADFSNQPQHF | TRBV20-1 | . | . | TRBJ1-5
TGTGCCAGCAGCCAGACAGGGGCCCGGTCCTACAATGAGCAGTTCTTC | CASSQTGARSYNEQFF | TRBV5-6 | . | TRBD1 | TRBJ2-1
TGTGCCAGCAGATCGATACGCACAGATACGCAGTATTTT | CASRSIRTDTQYF | TRBV11-2 | . | . | TRBJ2-3
TGTGCCAGCAGCTTAGGACCGACAGGGGGCTCCCAGTACTTC | CASSLGPTGGSQYF | TRBV7-6 | . | TRBD1 | TRBJ2-7
TGTGCCAGTAGGAAGTCGAACACCGGGGAGCTGTTTTTT | CASRKSNTGELFF | TRBV19 | . | . | TRBJ2-2
TGTGCCAGCACCACAAACGAAGGGTCGAAGAACACTGAAGCTTTCTTT | CASTTNEGSKNTEAFF | TRBV2 | few | . | TRBJ1-1
TGTGCCAGCAGTGACAGGGCCCTCGATAGGGGGGTGGCTTTCTTT | CASSDRALDRGVAFF | TRBV2 | few | . | TRBJ1-1
TGTGCCAGCACCAGGACAGGCGCCCACGAGCAGTACTTC | CASTRTGAHEQYF | TRBV28 | few | TRBD1 | TRBJ2-7
TGTGCCACCAGCAGAGAGGGGGGACAGTTCGGGTATGGCTACACCTTC | CATSREGGQFGYGYTF | TRBV15 | . | TRBD1 | TRBJ1-2
TGTGCCAGTAGTATCCACAAGACTGGAAACACCATATATTTT | CASSIHKTGNTIYF | TRBV19 | . | . | TRBJ1-3
TGTGCCAGCTACGATGCGGCAGGGGGCATCACTAAAGCTTTCTTT | CASYDAAGGITKAFF | TRBV21-1 | once | . | TRBJ1-1
TGTGCCAGCAGCCCGACAGGGGGCATAGAAAAACTGTTTTTT | CASSPTGGIEKLFF | TRBV7-2 | . | TRBD1 | TRBJ1-4
TGTGCCAGCAGTGATCCTGGACAGGGGCGATCTGGCTACACCTTC | CASSDPGQGRSGYTF | TRBV28 | . | TRBD1 | TRBJ1-2
TGTGCCAGCAGTTTTAAGTGTAGGACTAGCGGGAGGTGCAATGAGCAGTTCTTC | CASSFKCRTSGRCNEQFF | TRBV12-3/TRBV12-4 | . | TRBD2 | TRBJ2-1